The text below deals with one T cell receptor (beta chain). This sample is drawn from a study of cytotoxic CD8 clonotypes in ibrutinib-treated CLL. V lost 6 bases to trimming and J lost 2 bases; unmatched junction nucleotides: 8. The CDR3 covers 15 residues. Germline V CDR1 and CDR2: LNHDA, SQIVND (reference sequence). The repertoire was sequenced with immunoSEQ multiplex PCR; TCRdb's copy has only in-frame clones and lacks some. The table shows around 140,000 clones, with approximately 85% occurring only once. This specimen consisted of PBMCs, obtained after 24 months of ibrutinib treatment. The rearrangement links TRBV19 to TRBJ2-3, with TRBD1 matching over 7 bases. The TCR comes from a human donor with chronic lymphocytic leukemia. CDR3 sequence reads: CASRIRDSYTDTQYF. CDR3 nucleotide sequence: TGTGCCAGTAGAATAAGGGACAGTTACACAGATACGCAGTATTTT.